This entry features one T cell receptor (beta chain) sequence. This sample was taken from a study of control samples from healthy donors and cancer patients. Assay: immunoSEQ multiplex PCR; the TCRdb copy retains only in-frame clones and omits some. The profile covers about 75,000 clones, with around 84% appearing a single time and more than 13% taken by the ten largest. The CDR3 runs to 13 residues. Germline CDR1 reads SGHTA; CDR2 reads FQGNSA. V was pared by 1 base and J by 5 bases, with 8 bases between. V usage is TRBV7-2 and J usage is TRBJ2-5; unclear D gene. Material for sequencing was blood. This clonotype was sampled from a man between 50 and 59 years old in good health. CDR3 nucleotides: TGTGCCAGCAGCTTAGGGCTCAGGGAGACCCAGTACTTC. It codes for CASSLGLRETQYF.